These 15 T cell receptor beta chains originate from one sample sequenced in a study of control samples from healthy donors and cancer patients. Assay: immunoSEQ multiplex PCR; the TCRdb copy retains only in-frame clones and omits some. The data hold some 41,000 clones, with 87% observed a single time. The specimen was PBMCs. These receptors came from a woman aged 60 to 75 with lung cancer.

The chain couples TRBV5-6 to TRBJ2-2; TRBD1 is a possible D gene (5 bases). The germline CDR1 and CDR2 sequences are SGHDT and YYEEEE. The V end lost 2 bases, the J end lost 7 bases, and 18 bases lay between the germline ends. The CDR3 runs 16 residues. CDR3: CASSLFAGAESGELFF. The CDR3 nucleotides are TGTGCCAGCAGCTTATTTGCTGGGGCGGAGAGCGGGGAGCTGTTTTTT.

The genes are TRBV12-3 or TRBV12-4 and TRBJ1-4; perhaps TRBD1 as D (5 bases). This CDR3 is 11 amino acids long. Trimming pared 9 bases from V and 8 bases from J, leaving 10 bases between. CDR3 sequence (DNA): TGTGCCAGGGGAGCAGGGGAAAAACTGTTTTTT. This translates into CARGAGEKLFF.

The chain recombines TRBV7-9 with TRBJ2-1; possible D gene TRBD2, 5 bases. CDR1 SEHNR and CDR2 FQNEAQ come from the germline V gene (reference sequence). V was pared by 7 bases and J by 6 bases, with 19 bases between. The length of the CDR3 is 15 residues. The CDR3 DNA reads as TGTGCCAGCATTCGGGCTGGGGAGATGGGCAATGAGCAGTTCTTC. Protein: CASIRAGEMGNEQFF.

The chain employs TRBV5-4 and TRBJ2-1, with 9 bases aligning to TRBD1. From germline, CDR1 is SGHNT and CDR2 YYREEE (reference sequence). CDR3 length equals 14 residues. The ends lost 4 bases at V and 6 bases at J; junction bases unmatched: 5. CDR3 sequence: CASSHWDRANEQFF. DNA of the CDR3: TGTGCCAGCAGCCACTGGGACAGGGCCAATGAGCAGTTCTTC.

The rearrangement links TRBV2 to TRBJ1-6; D gene uncertain. Germline loops: CDR1 SNHLY, CDR2 FYNNEI. This CDR3 has 14 residues. The V and J ends lost 2 bases and 7 bases respectively, with 9 bases between them. The CDR3 loop reads CASSELRGNSPLHF. The CDR3 DNA sequence: TGTGCCAGCAGTGAACTTCGTGGCAATTCACCCCTCCACTTT.

The rearrangement links TRBV7-9 to TRBJ2-7, with D unresolved. The germline V and J ends were trimmed by 3 bases and 2 bases, with 11 bases remaining between them. The CDR3 extends over 14 amino acids. Per the germline V gene, CDR1 is SEHNR and CDR2 is FQNEAQ (reference sequence). The CDR3 sequence is CASSFLDDPYEQYF. In nucleotides, the CDR3 is TGTGCCAGCAGCTTCTTGGATGACCCCTACGAGCAGTACTTC.

This chain links TRBV13 with TRBJ2-7; TRBD2 matches at 8 bases. CDR3 size: 15 residues. Per germline, CDR1 PRHDT and CDR2 FYEKMQ (reference sequence). The V gene end was trimmed by 0 bases and the J gene end by 5 bases; junction bases not matched to a gene: 6. CDR3 nucleotide sequence: TGTGCCAGCAGCTTAGGTACGACTAGCGTCCACGAGCAGTACTTC. It yields the protein CASSLGTTSVHEQYF.

The V and J genes are TRBV11-2 and TRBJ1-1, with D tentatively TRBD1 (6 bases). CDR3 size: 16 residues. Looked up from germline, CDR1 is SGHAT and CDR2 is FQNNGV. The ends were cut back, 0 bases at V and 1 base at J, with 12 bases in the middle. The CDR3 region is CASSLDRGRGNTEAFF. The CDR3 DNA is TGTGCCAGCAGCTTAGATCGTGGCAGGGGGAACACTGAAGCTTTCTTT.

This clone showed up just a few times. This rearrangement joins TRBV5-1 to TRBJ2-5; the D gene is possibly TRBD1 (5 bases). Germline CDR1 and CDR2: SGHRS and YFSETQ. This CDR3 has 14 amino acids. Between the trimmed V and J ends, which lost 4 bases and 7 bases, there was a span of 17 bases. In DNA form, the CDR3 reads TGCGCCAGCAGCCCTGACAGTACAAAGGGGACCCAGTACTTC. Protein: CASSPDSTKGTQYF.

This sequence joins TRBV11-3 and TRBJ1-5; D gene ambiguous. The germline V gene has CDR1 SGHNT and CDR2 YENEEA. V lost 5 bases and J lost 1, with 6 bases in between. The CDR3 is 13 amino acids. Here the CDR3 reads CASSRQSNQPQHF. The CDR3 DNA reads TGTGCCAGCAGCCGGCAGAGCAATCAGCCCCAGCATTTT. The whole variable domain, filled in from reference TRBV11-3 and TRBJ1-5, reads EAGVVQSPRYKIIEKKQPVAFWCNPISGHNTLYWYLQNLGQGPELLIRYENEEAVDDSQLPKDRFSAERLKGVDSTLKIQPAELGDSAVYLCASSRQSNQPQHFGDGTRLSIL.

V gene TRBV10-1 combines with J gene TRBJ2-1; 9 bases fit TRBD2. Germline-derived CDR1 and CDR2 are WNHNN and SYGVQD (reference sequence). Trimming at V came to 3 bases and at J to 9 bases, leaving 15 bases not matched to a gene. The CDR3 covers 17 residues. The chain's CDR3 is CASSESLSGRGGGEQFF. CDR3 DNA sequence: TGCGCCAGCAGTGAATCCCTTAGCGGGAGAGGTGGCGGTGAGCAGTTCTTC.

The rearrangement links TRBV19 to TRBJ1-1; TRBD1 aligns across 9 bases. The trim removed 4 bases at V and 4 bases at J, leaving 7 bases unmatched. CDR1 and CDR2 (germline): LNHDA, SQIVND (reference sequence). CDR3 length: 15 residues. CDR3 nucleotides: TGTGCCAGTAGTAAGGGGACAGGGCGTTTCACTGAAGCTTTCTTT. Its protein is CASSKGTGRFTEAFF.

This clone was recorded once. The rearrangement uses TRBV7-9 and TRBJ1-2; D remains unclear. Germline CDR1 reads SEHNR; CDR2 reads FQNEAQ (reference sequence). The CDR3 runs 14 residues. Trimming removed 4 bases at V and 4 bases at J, with 13 bases between. CDR3 sequence: CASSSSNMFYGYTF. CDR3 DNA sequence: TGTGCCAGCAGCTCCAGCAACATGTTCTATGGCTACACCTTC.

The chain uses TRBV4-3 and TRBJ1-1, with D maybe TRBD1 (6 bases). The CDR3 is 15 amino acids. Trimming took 1 base from V and 1 from J, leaving 10 bases between them. Germline assignment: CDR1 LGHNA and CDR2 YSLEER. CDR3 protein: CASSQGGAQNTEAFF. The CDR3 nucleotides are TGCGCCAGCAGCCAAGGGGGGGCGCAGAACACTGAAGCTTTCTTT.

The gene calls are TRBV19 and TRBJ2-7, with 11 bases fitting TRBD2. The germline V gene has CDR1 LNHDA and CDR2 SQIVND (reference sequence). The junction had 5 bases not matched to a gene; V was cut back by 2 bases and J by 5 bases. This CDR3 has 15 residues. The CDR3 is CASSIIAGGRNEQYF. The CDR3 DNA sequence: TGTGCCAGTAGTATAATAGCGGGAGGGCGGAACGAGCAGTACTTC.